A single TCR beta chain is shown here with its context. These data originate in a study of blood T cell repertoires in COVID-19. Across the study: COVID-19 samples from acute and convalescent phases originated in the United States, Italy and Spain. T cells, B-cell-depleted T cells, or PBMCs supplied cDNA or gDNA.

This CDR3 comprises 14 residues. V shed 4 bases, J shed 2 bases, and the junction held 4 bases outside the gene matches. Germline V CDR1 and CDR2: LNHDA, SQIVND (reference sequence). Original data processing: Nucleated cell counts were estimated from reference gene primer amplification. The table came from immunoSEQ multiplex PCR; TCRdb's copy has only in-frame clones and leaves some out. D and trimming were read from the DNA, whereas the V and J calls and clone size are those reported in that table. The table has some 96,000 clones, about 85% seen once. The V and J genes are TRBV19 and TRBJ2-7, with 8 bases that match TRBD2. The TCR sequence derives from a human donor in a cohort sampled during active COVID-19. Source material: peripheral blood. CDR3 residues: CASSRSGGPYEQYF. As DNA, the CDR3 is TGTGCCAGTAGTAGGAGCGGGGGCCCCTACGAGCAGTACTTC.